The next 12 T cell receptor beta chains were all read from a single sample in a study of blood T cell repertoires in COVID-19. Sequencing was performed with immunoSEQ multiplex PCR; in TCRdb, only in-frame clones are kept and a portion is missing. The sample has more than 90,000 clones; 70% to 90% are singletons. Sample: peripheral blood. The receptors were sampled from a man in his forties or fifties with acute or convalescent COVID-19.

V and J are TRBV2 and TRBJ2-5; 12 bases are a match to TRBD2. This CDR3 spans 16 amino acids. Germline V gene lookup returns CDR1 SNHLY and CDR2 FYNNEI. Losses at the gene ends were 4 bases for V and 2 bases for J; bases not matched to a gene: 5. CDR3 in amino acids: CASSVGLAGGQETQYF. The CDR3, as DNA: TGTGCCAGCAGTGTAGGTCTAGCGGGGGGGCAAGAGACCCAGTACTTC.

This chain joins TRBV3-1 (or the pseudogene TRBV3-2) and TRBJ1-5, with D unresolved. Trimming pared 1 base from V and 5 bases from J, leaving 9 bases between. This CDR3 is 14 amino acids long. CDR1 LGHDT and CDR2 YNNKEL come from the germline V gene (reference sequence). CDR3 residues: CASSQAWRDQPQHF. In DNA, the CDR3 is TGTGCCAGCAGCCAAGCGTGGAGGGATCAGCCCCAGCATTTT.

The gene calls are TRBV6-5 and TRBJ1-1, with 7 bases that match TRBD1. This CDR3 has 12 residues. The junction had 7 bases not matched to a gene; V was cut back by 4 bases and J by 11 bases. The germline V gene encodes CDR1 MNHEY and CDR2 SVGAGI. The CDR3 DNA is TGTGCCAGCAGTTCCGAGACAGGGCGGGCTTTCTTT. Amino acid sequence: CASSSETGRAFF.

V and J are TRBV5-1 and TRBJ2-3, with D tentatively TRBD1 (6 bases). The germline CDR1 and CDR2 sequences are SGHRS and YFSETQ. This CDR3 region has 16 residues. V lost 0 bases, J lost 4 bases, and 15 bases lay in between. As DNA, the CDR3 is TGCGCCAGCAGCTTGGGGGGCAGGGGAAGGTCAGATACGCAGTATTTT. Amino acids: CASSLGGRGRSDTQYF.

Written as DNA, the CDR3 is TGTGCCAGCAGCCCATCAGGGACAGGGTACGAAAAACTGTTTTTT. Its protein product is CASSPSGTGYEKLFF. V is TRBV11-2 and J is TRBJ1-4; 9 bases map to TRBD1. Germline V gene sequence: CDR1 SGHAT, CDR2 FQNNGV. The CDR3 is 15 residues long. The trim removed 5 bases at V and 8 bases at J, leaving 9 bases unmatched. The entire variable domain, with the rest obtained from reference TRBV11-2 and TRBJ1-4, is as follows: EAGVAQSPRYKIIEKRQSVAFWCNPISGHATLYWYQQILGQGPKLLIQFQNNGVVDDSQLPKDRFSAERLKGVDSTLKIQPAKLEDSAVYLCASSPSGTGYEKLFFGSGTQLSVL.

This chain connects TRBV9 to TRBJ1-1; unclear D gene. Between the trimmed V and J ends, which lost 0 bases and 0 bases, there was a span of 9 bases. Germline values: CDR1 SGDLS, CDR2 YYNGEE. There are 15 residues in the CDR3. This CDR3 is CASSVAQAMNTEAFF. For the CDR3, the DNA is TGTGCCAGCAGCGTAGCCCAGGCTATGAACACTGAAGCTTTCTTT.

This clone was found a few times. This chain links TRBV7-3 with TRBJ2-1, with D unresolved. CDR3 size: 13 residues. V lost 1 base and J 8 bases, leaving 9 bases between the germline ends. Germline values: CDR1 SGHTA, CDR2 FQGTGA. This CDR3 is CASSLSYRDEQFF. CDR3 in DNA: TGTGCCAGCAGCTTAAGCTATCGGGATGAGCAGTTCTTC.

V and J are TRBV6-6 and TRBJ1-5; 8 bases match TRBD1. The CDR3 length is 14 residues. The ends lost 6 bases at V and 6 bases at J; junction bases unmatched: 7. Germline V gene lookup returns CDR1 MNHNY and CDR2 SVGAGI (reference sequence). The CDR3 nucleotides read TGTGCCAGCAGGGCTCAGGGGGCAAGTCAGCCCCAGCATTTT. Its protein is CASRAQGASQPQHF.

The rearrangement joins TRBV3-1 (or the pseudogene TRBV3-2) to TRBJ2-7; D might be TRBD1 (6 bases). Per the germline V gene, CDR1 is LGHDT and CDR2 is YNNKEL (reference sequence). Trimming shortened V by 2 bases and J by 3 bases, and 11 bases separated the two germline ends. The CDR3 runs 14 residues. In DNA form, the CDR3 reads TGTGCCAGCAGCCAACCGGGACAATTCTACGAGCAGTACTTC. Translating it yields CASSQPGQFYEQYF.

CDR3 sequence (DNA): TGTGCCATCAGTAGCACCGGGACAGCCGCCGGGCCCCAGCATTTT. It translates to CAISSTGTAAGPQHF. J is TRBJ1-5 and V is TRBV10-3; 7 nucleotides match TRBD1. Per germline, CDR1 ENHRY and CDR2 SYGVKD. This CDR3 region has 15 residues. V trimming: 5 bases; J trimming: 9 bases; junction bases outside the gene matches: 13.

The V gene is TRBV4-1, the J gene TRBJ2-7; 7 positions agree with TRBD1. The CDR3 loop spans 14 amino acids. Germline V gene data show CDR1 as MGHRA and CDR2 as YSYEKL. V was clipped by 0 bases and J by 1 base; unmatched bases: 0. The CDR3 here is CASSQEGQSYEQYF. The DNA for the CDR3 is TGCGCCAGCAGCCAAGAGGGACAGTCCTACGAGCAGTACTTC.

The rearrangement uses TRBV7-2 and TRBJ1-2, with no clear D. From germline, CDR1 is SGHTA and CDR2 FQGNSA. Trimming cost V 1 base and J 0 bases, with 6 bases left between them. The CDR3 runs to 14 residues. The CDR3 coding sequence is TGTGCCAGCAGCTTAGGGCCGACTAACTATGGCTACACCTTC. This codes for CASSLGPTNYGYTF. Combining the CDR3 with reference TRBV7-2 and TRBJ1-2 gives the whole variable domain GAGVSQSPSNKVTEKGKDVELRCDPISGHTALYWYRQSLGQGLEFLIYFQGNSAPDKSGLPSDRFSAERTGGSVSTLTIQRTQQEDSAVYLCASSLGPTNYGYTFGSGTRLTVV.